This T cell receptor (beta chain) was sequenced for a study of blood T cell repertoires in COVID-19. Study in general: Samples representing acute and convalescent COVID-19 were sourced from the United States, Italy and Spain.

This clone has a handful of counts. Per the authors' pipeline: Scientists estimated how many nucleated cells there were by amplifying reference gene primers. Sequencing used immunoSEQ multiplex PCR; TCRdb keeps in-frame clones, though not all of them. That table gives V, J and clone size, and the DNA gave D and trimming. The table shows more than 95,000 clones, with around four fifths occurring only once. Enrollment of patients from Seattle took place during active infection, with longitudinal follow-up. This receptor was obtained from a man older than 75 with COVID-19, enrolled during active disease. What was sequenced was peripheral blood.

CDR3 sequence reads: CASSLRSGSAYNEQFF. The CDR3 DNA sequence: TGTGCCAGCAGCTTAAGGAGCGGGAGCGCCTACAATGAGCAGTTCTTC. This rearrangement joins TRBV7-2 to TRBJ2-1; 8 bases line up with TRBD2. Germline V gene data show CDR1 as SGHTA and CDR2 as FQGNSA. The CDR3 is made up of 16 amino acids. V lost 2 bases, J lost 2 bases, and 5 bases stayed unmatched.